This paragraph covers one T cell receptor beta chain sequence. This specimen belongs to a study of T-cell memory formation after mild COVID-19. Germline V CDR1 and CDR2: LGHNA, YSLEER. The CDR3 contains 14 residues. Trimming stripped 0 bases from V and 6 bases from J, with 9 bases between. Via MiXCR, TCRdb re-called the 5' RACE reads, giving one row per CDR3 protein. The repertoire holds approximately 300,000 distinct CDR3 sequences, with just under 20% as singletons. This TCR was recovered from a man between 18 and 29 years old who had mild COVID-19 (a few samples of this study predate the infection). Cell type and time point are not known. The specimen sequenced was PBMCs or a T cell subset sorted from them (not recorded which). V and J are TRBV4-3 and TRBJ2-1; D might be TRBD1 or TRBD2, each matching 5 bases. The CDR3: CASSQETGPNEQFF. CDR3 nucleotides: TGCGCCAGCAGCCAAGAAACGGGGCCCAATGAGCAGTTCTTC.